A single sample is the source of the 26 T cell receptor beta chains below, sequenced in a study of T-cell memory formation after mild COVID-19. MiXCR was run by TCRdb on the 5' RACE reads, yielding one entry per CDR3 protein. The sample shows some 130,000 distinct CDR3 sequences, about 5.9% of them seen only once. Sequenced sample: PBMCs or a T cell subset sorted from them (not recorded which). The receptor source for this set is an adult woman who had mild COVID-19 (a few samples of this study predate the infection). Cell type and time point are not known.

The chain carries TRBV12-3 or TRBV12-4 and TRBJ2-7; TRBD1 aligns across 9 bases. This CDR3 is 15 amino acids long. V shed 5 bases, J shed 4 bases, and the junction held 9 bases outside the gene matches. CDR3 loop: CASSPQGQGTYEQYF. The DNA for the CDR3 is TGTGCCAGCAGTCCCCAGGGACAGGGAACTTACGAGCAGTACTTC.

This clonotype was picked up many times. The V gene is TRBV6-5, the J gene TRBJ2-2, with 7 bases fitting TRBD1. J lost 5 bases, V lost 7 bases, and 10 bases had no gene match. In germline, CDR1 is MNHEY, CDR2 SVGAGI. CDR3 length equals 15 residues. CDR3 loop: CASTSGDSTTGELFF. CDR3 DNA: TGTGCCAGCACCTCCGGGGACAGTACTACCGGGGAGCTGTTTTTT.

This clonotype was detected ten times or more. The chain links TRBV5-1 to TRBJ1-1; perhaps TRBD1 as D (6 bases). Deletions cut 4 bases from V and 2 bases from J, with 18 bases between. Germline CDR1 SGHRS, CDR2 YFSETQ. The CDR3 covers 16 residues. In DNA, the CDR3 is TGCGCCAGCAGCCCAAAGTGGGGGGCTGGTAACACTGAAGCTTTCTTT. Translating gives CASSPKWGAGNTEAFF.

The V and J genes are TRBV6-5 and TRBJ1-6; D perhaps matches TRBD1 (5 bases). V was shortened by 2 bases and J by 10 bases, with 18 bases between the two germline ends. The CDR3 runs 16 residues. Germline lookup yields CDR1 MNHEY and CDR2 SVGAGI. CDR3 nucleotide sequence: TGTGCCAGCAGTTACGGGGCAGGGCGATTCCGCTCACCCCTCCACTTT. Translated, it gives CASSYGAGRFRSPLHF.

This clonotype was seen a handful of times. V usage is TRBV14 and J usage is TRBJ2-2, with TRBD1 identical over 7 bases. With V trimmed by 5 bases and J by 7 bases, 10 bases remained unmatched. The CDR3 is 15 residues long. Germline CDR1 SGHDN, CDR2 FVKESK. The CDR3, as DNA: TGTGCCAGCAGCTTTCGACAGGGAACGAACGGGGAGCTGTTTTTT. It translates to CASSFRQGTNGELFF. The complete variable domain, with remaining parts taken from reference TRBV14 and TRBJ2-2, reads EAGVTQFPSHSVIEKGQTVTLRCDPISGHDNLYWYRRVMGKEIKFLLHFVKESKQDESGMPNNRFLAERTGGTYSTLKVQPAELEDSGVYFCASSFRQGTNGELFFGEGSRLTVL.

The J gene is TRBJ2-6, the V gene TRBV7-9, with D tentatively TRBD2 (6 bases). The CDR3 has 16 residues. Per germline, CDR1 SEHNR and CDR2 FQNEAQ (reference sequence). Trimming removed 3 bases from V and 3 bases from J, with 12 bases in between. Written as DNA, the CDR3 is TGTGCCAGCAGCTTGATGCGGGGAGGTGGGGCCAACGTCCTGACTTTC. This codes for CASSLMRGGGANVLTF.

This clonotype appeared a few times. The gene calls are TRBV7-8 and TRBJ2-3; D gene unclear. CDR3 length equals 13 residues. V lost 3 bases and J lost 8, with 12 bases in between. Germline-derived CDR1 and CDR2 are SGHVS and FQNEAQ. The DNA of the CDR3 is TGTGCCAGCAGCTTTAGGGCCATGGGTACGCAGTATTTT. It translates to CASSFRAMGTQYF.

This clonotype turned up a few times. V gene TRBV5-1 combines with J gene TRBJ2-7; no firm D call. From germline, CDR1 is SGHRS and CDR2 YFSETQ. The CDR3 contains 14 residues. Trimming cost V 1 base and J 1 base, with 9 bases left between them. The CDR3 loop reads CASSLMDLSYEQYF. The CDR3 coding sequence is TGCGCCAGCAGCTTGATGGATTTATCCTACGAGCAGTACTTC.

This clonotype has at least ten counts. The chain employs TRBV20-1 and TRBJ1-5; 8 bases fit TRBD1. With V trimmed by 0 bases and J by 10 bases, 20 bases remained unmatched. In germline, CDR1 is DFQATT, CDR2 SNEGSKA (reference sequence). This CDR3 comprises 18 residues. The CDR3 bases are TGCAGTGCTAGAGATAGGCAGGGGGCAGATCTACAAGGGGGACCCCAGCATTTT. This codes for CSARDRQGADLQGGPQHF.

This clonotype showed up many times. The chain combines TRBV7-3 with TRBJ1-6, with D possibly matching TRBD1 (6 bases). The CDR3 extends over 14 amino acids. Germline V gives CDR1 SGHTA, CDR2 FQGTGA. The ends were cut back, 4 bases at V and 7 bases at J, with 11 bases in the middle. The CDR3 here is CASSSGTPNSPLHF. The CDR3 DNA sequence: TGTGCCAGCAGCTCCGGGACACCGAATTCACCCCTCCACTTT.

V usage is TRBV20-1 and J usage is TRBJ1-5, with 9 bases lining up with TRBD1. Germline V CDR1 and CDR2: DFQATT, SNEGSKA (reference sequence). The trim removed 4 bases at V and 0 bases at J, leaving 7 bases unmatched. This CDR3 contains 16 residues. The CDR3 coding sequence is TGCAGTGCTAACGGACAGGGGTATTATAGCAATCAGCCCCAGCATTTT. Protein product: CSANGQGYYSNQPQHF.

This clonotype was detected only a few times. This rearrangement joins TRBV12-3 or TRBV12-4 to TRBJ1-1; unclear D gene. With 3 bases removed from V and 6 bases from J, the gap between germline ends came to 8 bases. This CDR3 has 12 amino acids. CDR3 DNA: TGTGCCAGCAGTTTTGCCATTTCTGAAGCTTTCTTT. Its translation is CASSFAISEAFF.

This chain uses TRBV15 with TRBJ2-5; D unresolved. Germline lookup yields CDR1 LNHNV and CDR2 YYDKDF (reference sequence). The CDR3 contains 17 residues. The V and J ends lost 1 base and 1 base respectively, with 16 bases between them. The CDR3 DNA reads TGTGCCACCAGCAGAGGAACAGCCGCGCCCCTCCAAGAGACCCAGTACTTC. Amino acids: CATSRGTAAPLQETQYF.

This clonotype was seen more than once but under ten times. This chain uses TRBV4-1 with TRBJ1-6; 7 bases line up with TRBD1. CDR1 is MGHRA, CDR2 YSYEKL, per germline. Unmatched junction bases numbered 4, after V lost 1 base and J lost 7 bases. The CDR3 runs to 15 residues. For the CDR3, the DNA is TGCGCCAGCAGCCAAGTGGACAGGAGAAATTCACCCCTCCACTTT. Its translation is CASSQVDRRNSPLHF.

The chain has TRBV19 and TRBJ2-3; D may match TRBD1 or TRBD2 (5 bases each). The CDR3 is 16 residues long. The V gene's germline CDR1 is LNHDA and CDR2 SQIVND (reference sequence). V lost 6 bases, J lost 2 bases, and 18 bases lay in between. Here the CDR3 DNA reads TGTGCCAGTAGGGACTGGGGCTCACTCCACACAGATACGCAGTATTTT. Protein sequence: CASRDWGSLHTDTQYF.

Here the CDR3 reads CSVTGTSGRGSYNEQFF. CDR3 bases: TGCAGCGTCACCGGGACTAGCGGGAGGGGGTCCTACAATGAGCAGTTCTTC. This rearrangement joins TRBV29-1 to TRBJ2-1; TRBD2 matches at 16 bases. Germline V CDR1 and CDR2: SQVTM, ANQGSEA. This CDR3 is built from 17 residues. V lost 6 bases, J lost 1 base, and 6 bases stayed unmatched.

This clonotype was counted many times. The chain recombines TRBV6-6 with TRBJ1-3; D not resolved. Per the germline V gene, CDR1 is MNHNY and CDR2 is SVGAGI (reference sequence). The CDR3 extends over 14 amino acids. V was cut by 4 bases and J by 0 bases, with 7 bases left in between. The CDR3 spells CASSSYSSGNTIYF. CDR3 nucleotide sequence: TGTGCCAGCAGTTCCTACAGCTCTGGAAACACCATATATTTT.

A few counts support this clonotype. V gene TRBV24-1 combines with J gene TRBJ2-1; TRBD2 matches 10 bases. J gave up 10 bases and V 5 bases, and 13 bases lay outside the gene matches. CDR3 length equals 16 residues. Per the germline V gene, CDR1 is KGHDR and CDR2 is SFDVKD. The CDR3 region has the DNA TGTGCCACCAGTGCCCAGTGGGCTAGCGGGAGCGGCGAGCAGTTCTTC. Its protein is CATSAQWASGSGEQFF.

This clonotype was picked up a small number of times. The chain uses TRBV30 and TRBJ1-2, with D unclear. Trimming pared 4 bases from V and 4 bases from J, leaving 7 bases between. Germline CDR1 reads GTSNPN; CDR2 reads SVGIG (reference sequence). The CDR3 spans 11 residues. CDR3 in amino acids: CAWKNTYGYTF. The CDR3, as DNA: TGTGCCTGGAAAAATACCTATGGCTACACCTTC.

This sequence joins TRBV4-2 and TRBJ2-1, with D hard to call. CDR3 length: 13 amino acids. Trimming left V 3 bases short and J 5 bases short, with 8 bases between. In germline, CDR1 is LGHNA, CDR2 YNFKEQ. The CDR3 region has the DNA TGTGCCAGCAGCCACCCTAAGCACAATGAGCAGTTCTTC. This translates into CASSHPKHNEQFF.

This clonotype was observed a few times. The rearrangement links TRBV9 to TRBJ2-3; the D is unclear. The CDR3 sequence is 16 residues long. The germline V and J ends were trimmed by 0 bases and 4 bases, with 15 bases remaining between them. Germline values: CDR1 SGDLS, CDR2 YYNGEE. The CDR3 sequence: CASSVDVLGAADTQYF. CDR3 DNA: TGTGCCAGCAGCGTAGATGTGTTGGGCGCCGCAGATACGCAGTATTTT. Looking up the rest from reference TRBV9 and TRBJ2-3 gives the full variable domain: DSGVTQTPKHLITATGQRVTLRCSPRSGDLSVYWYQQSLDQGLQFLIQYYNGEERAKGNILERFSAQQFPDLHSELNLSSLELGDSALYFCASSVDVLGAADTQYFGPGTRLTVL.

This clonotype was detected a few times. This rearrangement joins TRBV18 to TRBJ1-5, with a tentative D call TRBD1 (6 bases). Germline-derived CDR1 and CDR2 are KGHSH and LQKENI. The CDR3 consists of 16 residues. Trimming took 4 bases from V and 2 from J, leaving 15 bases between them. Here the CDR3 DNA reads TGTGCCAGCTCACTCCGACAGGAGGGTGGCAATCAGCCCCAGCATTTT. Protein: CASSLRQEGGNQPQHF.

The table lists this clonotype with a few counts. The gene calls are TRBV9 and TRBJ2-7, with D unresolved. Germline-derived CDR1 and CDR2 are SGDLS and YYNGEE. The length of the CDR3 is 16 residues. V was shortened by 4 bases and J by 5 bases, with 22 bases between the two germline ends. The CDR3 nucleotides read TGTGCCAGCAGCTCCCGTACCTCGCCCGAGGTCAACGAGCAGTACTTC. This sequence encodes CASSSRTSPEVNEQYF.

In its sample, this clonotype was seen many times. This rearrangement joins TRBV12-3 or TRBV12-4 to TRBJ2-3, with D maybe TRBD2 (5 bases). This CDR3 has 15 amino acids. Trimming took off 2 bases at V and 0 bases at J, with 9 bases between the two ends. CDR3: CASSLSGSSTDTQYF. For the CDR3, the DNA is TGTGCCAGCAGTTTATCGGGGTCTAGCACAGATACGCAGTATTTT.

This clonotype has just a few counts. This chain connects TRBV29-1 to TRBJ1-1, with D perhaps TRBD1 (6 bases). Germline loops: CDR1 SQVTM, CDR2 ANQGSEA. Trimming removed 8 bases from V and 0 bases from J, with 28 bases in between. The CDR3 loop spans 18 amino acids. CDR3: CSSASGGYGIGMNTEAFF. The CDR3 DNA reads TGCAGCTCTGCGTCGGGGGGCTACGGCATCGGGATGAACACTGAAGCTTTCTTT. Full variable domain (remainder filled in from reference TRBV29-1 and TRBJ1-1): SAVISQKPSRDICQRGTSLTIQCQVDSQVTMMFWYRQQPGQSLTLIATANQGSEATYESGFVIDKFPISRPNLTFSTLTVSNMSPEDSSIYLCSSASGGYGIGMNTEAFFGQGTRLTVV.

This clonotype has a handful of counts. An end of the junction does not agree with germline; a read error may underlie this. The chain employs TRBV20-1 and TRBJ2-3; perhaps TRBD2 as D (6 bases). Germline CDR1 reads DFQATT; CDR2 reads SNEGSKA (reference sequence). The CDR3 is made up of 14 amino acids. In nucleotides, the CDR3 is TGCAGTTCTAGCGTTCGGGGTTCTTTAGATACGCAGTATTTT. As protein: CSSSVRGSLDTQYF.